Following are 25 T cell receptor beta chains from one sample sequenced in a study of T-cell reconstitution after alpha-beta-depleted transplantation in children (dated by TCRdb to the mid-2010s). Library construction relied on PCR. The instrument given in TCRdb is Illumina HiSeq 2500. TCR libraries were prepared with molecular barcoding, using unique molecular identifiers to normalize TCRbeta repertoire quantification. In TCRdb, the public reads were trimmed at Q25 with fastp and aligned with MiXCR, with productive beta chains retained. CDR3 protein duplicates are merged, each entry listing the most common genes and DNA. The sample table holds about 900,000 distinct CDR3 sequences, of which roughly 29% were seen once. Roughly 30% of the sample lies in the top ten. The treatment or condition label of this sample denotes: allogeneic hematopoietic cell transplantation with graft depleted of TCRalphabeta T cells and CD19 B cells.

Sequences were derived from PBMCs, mostly from graft donor cells, sampled 360 days after TCRalphabeta/CD19-depleted stem cell transplant. The source of these receptors is a boy younger than two who had a stem cell transplant for SCID, so the T cells may come from the graft donor.

The chain recombines TRBV5-1 with TRBJ2-1; D call uncertain. V was pared by 0 bases and J by 1 base, with 11 bases between. In germline, CDR1 is SGHRS, CDR2 YFSETQ. The CDR3 runs 16 residues. The DNA for the CDR3 is TGCGCCAGCAGCTTGGGGCTAGGGTTGTCCTACAATGAGCAGTTCTTC. Encoded protein: CASSLGLGLSYNEQFF.

V usage is TRBV12-3 or TRBV12-4 and J usage is TRBJ2-2, with D tentatively TRBD1 or TRBD2 (5 bases each). Trimming removed 8 bases from V and 5 bases from J, with 18 bases in between. The CDR3 extends over 15 amino acids. The CDR3 spells CASAIGTPGTGELFF. The CDR3 DNA reads TGTGCCAGCGCTATAGGGACCCCGGGGACCGGGGAGCTGTTTTTT.

The table lists this clonotype with a few counts. The chain is built from TRBV7-8 and TRBJ2-7; tentatively, D is TRBD2 (5 bases). V lost 3 bases, J lost 4 bases, and 13 bases lay in between. CDR1 and CDR2 (germline): SGHVS, FQNEAQ. The CDR3 spans 14 residues. In DNA, the CDR3 is TGTGCCAGCAGCTTTTCGGCGCGGACTTACGAGCAGTACTTC. This encodes CASSFSARTYEQYF. The variable domain in full, with the rest retrieved from reference TRBV7-8 and TRBJ2-7, is GAGVSQSPRYKVAKRGQDVALRCDPISGHVSLFWYQQALGQGPEFLTYFQNEAQLDKSGLPSDRFFAERPEGSVSTLKIQRTQQEDSAVYLCASSFSARTYEQYFGPGTRLTVT.

This clonotype was detected a few times. The chain uses TRBV9 and TRBJ2-5; a possible D gene is TRBD2 (6 bases). The CDR3 runs 15 residues. The V end was cut by 1 base, the J end by 5 bases, with 15 bases between. In germline, CDR1 is SGDLS, CDR2 YYNGEE. The CDR3 DNA follows: TGTGCCAGCAGCGTATGGGGGGAAAGGTGGGAGACCCAGTACTTC. Translating it yields CASSVWGERWETQYF.

This clonotype has only a few counts. V is TRBV12-3 or TRBV12-4 and J is TRBJ2-7; D remains ambiguous. The ends were cut back, 5 bases at V and 3 bases at J, with 17 bases in the middle. The length of the CDR3 is 15 residues. The CDR3 loop is CASSTRHLPGYEQYF. Written as DNA, the CDR3 is TGTGCCAGCAGTACACGTCACCTTCCCGGCTACGAGCAGTACTTC.

This CDR3 reads CASSYAGGRHTYEQYF. CDR3 nucleotide sequence: TGTGCCAGCAGTTATGCTGGGGGTCGACATACCTACGAGCAGTACTTC. The V gene is TRBV6-2 or TRBV6-3, the J gene TRBJ2-7; D assignment may be TRBD1 or TRBD2 (5 bases each). Between the trimmed V and J ends, which lost 3 bases and 2 bases, there was a span of 17 bases. This CDR3 is 16 amino acids long. Germline assignment: CDR1 MNHEY and CDR2 SVGEGT.

The chain couples TRBV29-1 to TRBJ2-5; D possibly corresponds to TRBD2 (6 bases). This CDR3 region has 12 residues. The V gene lost 3 bases and the J gene lost 4 bases, with 9 bases spanning the gap. The V gene's germline CDR1 is SQVTM and CDR2 ANQGSEA. CDR3 amino acids: CSVEGLPETQYF. The DNA for the CDR3 is TGCAGCGTTGAGGGACTTCCAGAGACCCAGTACTTC.

The chain recombines TRBV4-1 with TRBJ2-5; TRBD2 agrees at 13 bases. The junction had 10 bases not matched to a gene; V was cut back by 1 base and J by 5 bases. Looked up from germline, CDR1 is MGHRA and CDR2 is YSYEKL. CDR3 length equals 18 residues. CDR3: CASSQVVLAGGPAETQYF. In nucleotides, the CDR3 is TGCGCCAGCAGCCAAGTGGTACTAGCGGGGGGGCCGGCGGAGACCCAGTACTTC.

This clonotype was observed a few times. V and J are TRBV12-3 or TRBV12-4 and TRBJ2-2; D remains ambiguous. CDR3 length: 13 amino acids. V shed 6 bases and J shed 4 bases, with 9 bases lying between them. DNA for the CDR3: TGTGCCAGCAGCCCGTCTGCCACCGGGGAGCTGTTTTTT. As protein: CASSPSATGELFF.

The chain uses TRBV20-1 and TRBJ1-2; D not resolved. The CDR3 spans 10 residues. Germline V gene lookup returns CDR1 DFQATT and CDR2 SNEGSKA (reference sequence). The V end was cut by 5 bases, the J end by 4 bases, with 5 bases between. CDR3 amino acids: CSAPAYGYTF. The CDR3 nucleotides read TGCAGTGCTCCTGCCTATGGCTACACCTTC.

This chain uses TRBV12-3 or TRBV12-4 with TRBJ2-3, with a weak D call TRBD1 (5 bases). The CDR3 has 14 amino acids. The V end lost 5 bases, the J end lost 2 bases, and 11 bases lay between the germline ends. The CDR3 region is CASSRQISTDTQYF. The CDR3 DNA reads as TGTGCCAGCAGTCGACAGATTTCCACAGATACGCAGTATTTT.

In this sample, this clonotype turned up many times. The rearrangement links TRBV5-1 to TRBJ2-2, with D possibly TRBD1 on 5 matching bases. CDR1 and CDR2 (germline): SGHRS, YFSETQ. The CDR3 sequence is 15 residues long. V lost 1 base to trimming and J lost 1 base, with 8 bases between them. The CDR3 DNA is TGCGCCAGCAGCTTGCTGGACATGAACACCGGGGAGCTGTTTTTT. Protein sequence: CASSLLDMNTGELFF.

The chain has TRBV28 and TRBJ2-7, with a weak D call TRBD2 (5 bases). Germline-derived CDR1 and CDR2 are MDHEN and SYDVKM. The ends were cut back, 6 bases at V and 4 bases at J, with 16 bases in the middle. The CDR3 runs 14 residues. DNA of the CDR3: TGTGCCAGCAGCCCTCCCGTCCGGGGTTACGAGCAGTACTTC. Translating it yields CASSPPVRGYEQYF.

CDR3 DNA sequence: TGTGCCAGCAACCGCCGGGGGGCGGGGGAGACCCAGTACTTC. Translated, it gives CASNRRGAGETQYF. The chain employs TRBV11-2 and TRBJ2-5; TRBD2 is a possible D gene (7 bases). Germline V gene data show CDR1 as SGHAT and CDR2 as FQNNGV. V was trimmed by 7 bases and J by 5 bases, leaving 17 bases between them. The CDR3 is 14 amino acids.

CDR3 coding DNA: TGCAGTGCTAGAGATTCACGGGGATACAATGAGCAGTTCTTC. Translation: CSARDSRGYNEQFF. V is TRBV20-1 and J is TRBJ2-1; D might be TRBD2 (5 bases). The CDR3 consists of 14 residues. V lost 0 bases and J lost 4, with 10 bases in between. Looked up from germline, CDR1 is DFQATT and CDR2 is SNEGSKA (reference sequence).

This clonotype was detected a few times. V gene TRBV7-9 combines with J gene TRBJ2-5, with D hard to call. Trimming shortened V by 4 bases and J by 4 bases, and 13 bases separated the two germline ends. The CDR3 sequence is 14 residues long. Germline lookup yields CDR1 SEHNR and CDR2 FQNEAQ (reference sequence). CDR3 sequence (DNA): TGTGCCAGCAGCTCGCCCCAACAGCGAGAGACCCAGTACTTC. Protein product: CASSSPQQRETQYF.

This clonotype was counted only a few times. In DNA form, the CDR3 reads TGCAGTGCAAGGGACCCCATCTCCTACAATGAGCAGTTCTTC. Its translation: CSARDPISYNEQFF. This chain joins TRBV20-1 and TRBJ2-1; D may be TRBD1 or TRBD2 (5 bases each). Trimming cost V 6 bases and J 0 bases, with 12 bases left between them. This CDR3 comprises 14 residues. Germline V lookup: CDR1 DFQATT, CDR2 SNEGSKA (reference sequence).

There are a few counts of this clonotype. The rearrangement uses TRBV12-3 or TRBV12-4 and TRBJ1-1; D is uncertain. The CDR3 sequence is 15 residues long. V was trimmed by 6 bases and J by 7 bases, leaving 21 bases between them. The CDR3 loop is CASSRSPSGRSEAFF. The CDR3 region has the DNA TGTGCCAGCAGCCGTAGCCCTTCGGGCAGAAGTGAAGCTTTCTTT.

The chain is built from TRBV5-1 and TRBJ2-3, with 12 bases that match TRBD2. The CDR3 is made up of 16 amino acids. Germline assignment: CDR1 SGHRS and CDR2 YFSETQ. Trimming took 3 bases from V and 4 from J; bases not matched to a gene: 6. CDR3 nucleotides: TGCGCCAGCAGCTATCGACTAGCGGGGGATCCAGATACGCAGTATTTT. This translates into CASSYRLAGDPDTQYF.

The chain uses TRBV3-1 and TRBJ2-1; no clear D gene. The germline CDR1 and CDR2 sequences are LGHDT and YNNKEL (reference sequence). The CDR3 extends over 15 amino acids. The V end was cut by 1 base, the J end by 3 bases, with 10 bases between. CDR3 nucleotides: TGTGCCAGCAGCCAAGTCGATTCCATCTACAATGAGCAGTTCTTC. It codes for CASSQVDSIYNEQFF.

The chain uses TRBV2 and TRBJ2-7; D uncertain. The CDR3 is 13 amino acids. The V end lost 3 bases, the J end lost 0 bases, and 6 bases lay between the germline ends. Germline V gene sequence: CDR1 SNHLY, CDR2 FYNNEI. The CDR3 DNA reads as TGTGCCAGCAGTGACAGTTTCTCCTACGAGCAGTACTTC. Translating gives CASSDSFSYEQYF.

This clonotype was detected only a few times. The genes are TRBV5-1 and TRBJ2-1; D possibly corresponds to TRBD2 (5 bases). This CDR3 is built from 14 residues. Germline loops: CDR1 SGHRS, CDR2 YFSETQ. V lost 0 bases, J lost 6 bases, and 10 bases lay in between. CDR3 region: CASSLGGVTNEQFF. Here the CDR3 DNA reads TGCGCCAGCAGCTTGGGGGGAGTTACCAATGAGCAGTTCTTC.

The chain joins TRBV6-2 or TRBV6-3 to TRBJ2-5; D is possibly TRBD2 (6 bases). The germline V gene encodes CDR1 MNHEY and CDR2 SVGEGT. The CDR3 runs 13 residues. Trimming left V 2 bases short and J 5 bases short, with 9 bases between. CDR3 coding DNA: TGTGCCAGCAGTTACCGGCGGGACGAGACCCAGTACTTC. This encodes CASSYRRDETQYF.

This clonotype was seen a few times. The chain joins TRBV4-3 to TRBJ1-6; the D is unclear. Germline loops: CDR1 LGHNA, CDR2 YSLEER. V was cut by 7 bases and J by 0 bases, with 13 bases left in between. The CDR3 extends over 16 amino acids. The CDR3 protein is CASKGSLSSYNSPLHF. The CDR3 nucleotides are TGCGCCAGCAAGGGCAGTCTTAGCTCCTATAATTCACCCCTCCACTTT.

Only a few counts were recorded for this clonotype. The chain carries TRBV6-5 and TRBJ2-7; D tentatively reads TRBD1 or TRBD2 (5 bases each). Trimming left V 4 bases short and J 0 bases short, with 13 bases between. The CDR3 is 15 residues long. In germline, CDR1 is MNHEY, CDR2 SVGAGI. The CDR3 loop is CASSSDRGRSYEQYF. The CDR3 DNA sequence: TGTGCCAGCAGTTCCGATCGGGGACGCTCCTACGAGCAGTACTTC.